This TCR beta chain came from a study of CD8 T cells in ankylosing spondylitis. Study results and limitations: Previously reported in reactive arthritis synovial fluid and blood were some of the motif variants. The authors found the disease-linked clones to be CD8+ and relatively rare in peripheral blood. Fewer than 10 highly homologous variants formed a TCR beta motif that appeared characteristic of ankylosing spondylitis blood.

Scientists made TCR beta libraries using quantitative 5'-RACE with molecular barcodes. Each CDR3 protein is one row after TCRdb ran MiXCR on the 5' RACE reads. The table shows around 160,000 distinct CDR3 sequences, with around 10% occurring only once. Germline V gives CDR1 LNHDA, CDR2 SQIVND (reference sequence). The CDR3 runs to 16 residues. The V end lost 7 bases, the J end lost 4 bases, and 20 bases lay between the germline ends. As concerns this clonotype: Antigen: not known.

The chain carries TRBV19 and TRBJ1-5; TRBD1 might be the D (6 bases). The receptor was isolated from a male donor with ankylosing spondylitis or in good health (not recorded which). The specimen sequenced was blood, either unsorted or a sorted T cell fraction (not recorded which). CDR3 protein: CASTSLRGNRNQPQHF. CDR3 in DNA: TGTGCCAGTACCTCCTTGAGGGGGAATCGGAATCAGCCCCAGCATTTT.